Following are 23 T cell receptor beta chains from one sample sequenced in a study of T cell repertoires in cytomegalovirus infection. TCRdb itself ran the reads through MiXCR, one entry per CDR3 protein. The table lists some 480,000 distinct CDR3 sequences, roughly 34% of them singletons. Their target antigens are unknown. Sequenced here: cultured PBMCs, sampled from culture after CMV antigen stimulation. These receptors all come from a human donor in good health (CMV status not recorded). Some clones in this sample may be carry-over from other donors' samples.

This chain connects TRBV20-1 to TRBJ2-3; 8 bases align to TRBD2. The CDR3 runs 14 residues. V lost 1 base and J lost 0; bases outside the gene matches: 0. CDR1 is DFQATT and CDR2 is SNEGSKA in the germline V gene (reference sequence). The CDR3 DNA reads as TGCAGTGCTAGAGTAGCGGGAAGCACAGATACGCAGTATTTT. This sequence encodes CSARVAGSTDTQYF.

CDR3 loop: CASLLGENTEAFF. The CDR3 DNA follows: TGTGCCAGCTTATTAGGAGAGAACACTGAAGCTTTCTTT. The J gene is TRBJ1-1, the V gene TRBV12-3 or TRBV12-4; D is uncertain. This CDR3 comprises 13 residues. Trimming left V 8 bases short and J 1 base short, with 11 bases between.

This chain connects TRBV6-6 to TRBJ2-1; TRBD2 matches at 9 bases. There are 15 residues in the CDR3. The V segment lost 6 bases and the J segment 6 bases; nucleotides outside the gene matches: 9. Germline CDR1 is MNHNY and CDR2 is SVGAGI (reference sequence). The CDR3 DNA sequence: TGTGCCAGCAGACGTAGCGGGAGTGGAAGCAATGAGCAGTTCTTC. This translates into CASRRSGSGSNEQFF.

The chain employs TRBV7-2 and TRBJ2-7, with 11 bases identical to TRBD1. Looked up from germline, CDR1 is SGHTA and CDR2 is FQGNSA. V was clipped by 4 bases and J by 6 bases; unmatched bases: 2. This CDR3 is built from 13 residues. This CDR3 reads CASSSGTGGEQYF. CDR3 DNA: TGTGCCAGCAGCTCCGGGACAGGGGGCGAGCAGTACTTC.

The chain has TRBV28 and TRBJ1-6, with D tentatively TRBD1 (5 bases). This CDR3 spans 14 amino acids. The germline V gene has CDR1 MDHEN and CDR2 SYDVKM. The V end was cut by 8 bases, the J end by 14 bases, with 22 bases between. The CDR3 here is CASVTGTGNSALHF. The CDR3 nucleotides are TGTGCCAGCGTTACTGGGACGGGGAATTCGGCCCTCCACTTT.

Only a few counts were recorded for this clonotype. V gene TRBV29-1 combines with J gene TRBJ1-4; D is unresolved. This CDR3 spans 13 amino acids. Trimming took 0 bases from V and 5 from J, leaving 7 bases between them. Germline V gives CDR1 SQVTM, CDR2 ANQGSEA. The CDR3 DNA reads TGCAGCGTTGAAGAGGGGATCAATGAAAAACTGTTTTTT. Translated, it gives CSVEEGINEKLFF. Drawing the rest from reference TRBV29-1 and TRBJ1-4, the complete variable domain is SAVISQKPSRDICQRGTSLTIQCQVDSQVTMMFWYRQQPGQSLTLIATANQGSEATYESGFVIDKFPISRPNLTFSTLTVSNMSPEDSSIYLCSVEEGINEKLFFGSGTQLSVL.

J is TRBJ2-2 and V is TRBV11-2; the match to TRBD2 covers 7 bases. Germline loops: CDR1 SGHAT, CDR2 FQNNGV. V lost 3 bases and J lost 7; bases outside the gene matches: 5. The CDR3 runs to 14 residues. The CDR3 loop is CASSLAGVVGELFF. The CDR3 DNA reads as TGTGCCAGCAGCTTGGCGGGAGTGGTCGGGGAGCTGTTTTTT.

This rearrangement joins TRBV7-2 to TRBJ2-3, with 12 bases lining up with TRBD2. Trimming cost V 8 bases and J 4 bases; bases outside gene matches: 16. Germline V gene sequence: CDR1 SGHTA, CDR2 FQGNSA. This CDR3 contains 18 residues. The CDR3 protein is CASRSGTSGLGRSDTQYF. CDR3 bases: TGTGCCAGCCGTAGCGGGACTAGCGGGTTGGGGCGTTCAGATACGCAGTATTTT.

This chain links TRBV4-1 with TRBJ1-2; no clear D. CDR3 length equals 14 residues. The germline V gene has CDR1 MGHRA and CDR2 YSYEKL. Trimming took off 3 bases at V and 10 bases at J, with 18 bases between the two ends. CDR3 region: CASSQEPSAGVYTF. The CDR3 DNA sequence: TGCGCCAGCAGCCAGGAACCGTCAGCGGGAGTCTACACCTTC.

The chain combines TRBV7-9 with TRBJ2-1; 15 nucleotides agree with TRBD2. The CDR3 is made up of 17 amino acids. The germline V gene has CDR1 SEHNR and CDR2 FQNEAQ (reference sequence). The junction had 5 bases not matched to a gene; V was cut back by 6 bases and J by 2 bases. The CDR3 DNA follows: TGTGCCAGCAGGGCCGGGACTAGCGGGAGGACCTACAATGAGCAGTTCTTC. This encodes CASRAGTSGRTYNEQFF.

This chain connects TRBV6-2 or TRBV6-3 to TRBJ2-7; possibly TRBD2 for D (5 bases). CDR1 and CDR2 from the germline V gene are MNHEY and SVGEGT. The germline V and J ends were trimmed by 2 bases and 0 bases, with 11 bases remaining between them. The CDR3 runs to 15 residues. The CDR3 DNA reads TGTGCCAGCAGTTACGGGGAAGGGAGCTCCTACGAGCAGTACGTC. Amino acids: CASSYGEGSSYEQYV.

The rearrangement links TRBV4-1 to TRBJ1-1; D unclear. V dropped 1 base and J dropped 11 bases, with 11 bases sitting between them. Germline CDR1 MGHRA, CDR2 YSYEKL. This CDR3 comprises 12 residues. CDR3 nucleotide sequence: TGCGCCAGCAGCCAAGGTGGGCCGGAGGCTTTCTTT. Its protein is CASSQGGPEAFF.

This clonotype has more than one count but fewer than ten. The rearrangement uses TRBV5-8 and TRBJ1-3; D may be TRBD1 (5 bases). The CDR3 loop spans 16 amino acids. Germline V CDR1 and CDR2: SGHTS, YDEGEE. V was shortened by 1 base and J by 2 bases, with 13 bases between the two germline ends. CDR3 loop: CASSLSLRGTGNTIYF. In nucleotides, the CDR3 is TGTGCCAGCAGCTTGAGTCTTCGGGGGACTGGAAACACCATATATTTT.

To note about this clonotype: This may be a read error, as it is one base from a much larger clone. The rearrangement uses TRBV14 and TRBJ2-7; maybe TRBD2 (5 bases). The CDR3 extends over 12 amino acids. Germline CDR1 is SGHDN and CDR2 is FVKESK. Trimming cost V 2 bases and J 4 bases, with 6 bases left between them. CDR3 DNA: TGTGCCAGCAGCCAAAGCGGATACGAGCAGTACTTC. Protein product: CASSQSGYEQYF.

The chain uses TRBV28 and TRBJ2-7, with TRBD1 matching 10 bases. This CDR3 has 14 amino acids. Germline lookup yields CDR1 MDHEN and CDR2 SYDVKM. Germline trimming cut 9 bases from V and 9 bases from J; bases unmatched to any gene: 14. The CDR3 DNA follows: TGTGCCAGTACGACGCGGGACAGGGGTTTCTCGCAGTACTTC. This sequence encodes CASTTRDRGFSQYF.

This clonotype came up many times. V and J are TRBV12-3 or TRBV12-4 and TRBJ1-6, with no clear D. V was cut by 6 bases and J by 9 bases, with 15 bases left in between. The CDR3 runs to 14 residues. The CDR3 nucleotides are TGTGCCAGCAGCCCCACGGGGAGCGGTTCACCCCTCCACTTT. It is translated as CASSPTGSGSPLHF.

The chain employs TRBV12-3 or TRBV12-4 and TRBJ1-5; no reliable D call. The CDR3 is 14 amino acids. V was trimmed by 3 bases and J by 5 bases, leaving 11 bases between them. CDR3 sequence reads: CASSFGSFDQPQHF. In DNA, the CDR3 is TGTGCCAGCAGTTTCGGCAGCTTCGATCAGCCCCAGCATTTT.

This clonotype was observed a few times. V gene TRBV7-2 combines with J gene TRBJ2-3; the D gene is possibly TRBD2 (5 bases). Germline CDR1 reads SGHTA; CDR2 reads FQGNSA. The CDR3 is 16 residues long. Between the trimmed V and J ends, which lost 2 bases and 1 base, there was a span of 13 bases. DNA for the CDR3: TGTGCCAGCAGCTTACAAGTGACTATCCGCACAGATACGCAGTATTTT. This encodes CASSLQVTIRTDTQYF.

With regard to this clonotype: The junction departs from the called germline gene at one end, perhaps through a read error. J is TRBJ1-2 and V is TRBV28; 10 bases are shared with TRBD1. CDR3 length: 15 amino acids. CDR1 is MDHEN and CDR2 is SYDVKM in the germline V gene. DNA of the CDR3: TGTGACAGCAGAGCGGGGGGACAGGGGTTAGATGGCTACAACTTC. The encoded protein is CDSRAGGQGLDGYNF.

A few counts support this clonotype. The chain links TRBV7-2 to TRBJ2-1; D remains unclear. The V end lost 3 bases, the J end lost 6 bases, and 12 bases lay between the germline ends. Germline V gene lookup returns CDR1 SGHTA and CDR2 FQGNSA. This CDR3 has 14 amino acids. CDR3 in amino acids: CASSFGSLVNEQFF. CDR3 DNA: TGTGCCAGCAGCTTTGGGTCGTTGGTCAATGAGCAGTTCTTC.

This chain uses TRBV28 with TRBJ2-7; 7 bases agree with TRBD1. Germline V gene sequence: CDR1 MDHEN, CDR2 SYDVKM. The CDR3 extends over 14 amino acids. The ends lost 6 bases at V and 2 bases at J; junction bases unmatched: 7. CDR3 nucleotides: TGTGCCAGCAGCCCCCCGACAGGGCCCTACGAGCAGTACTTC. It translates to CASSPPTGPYEQYF.

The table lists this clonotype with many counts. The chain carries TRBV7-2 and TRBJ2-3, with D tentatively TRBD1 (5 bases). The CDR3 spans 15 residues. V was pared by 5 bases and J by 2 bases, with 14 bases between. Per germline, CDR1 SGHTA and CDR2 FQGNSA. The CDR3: CASSQQESYTDTQYF. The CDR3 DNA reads TGTGCCAGCAGCCAACAGGAGTCCTACACAGATACGCAGTATTTT.

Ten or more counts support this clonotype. CDR3 in amino acids: CASSRDREGQPQHF. For the CDR3, the DNA is TGTGCCAGCAGCCGCGACAGGGAGGGCCAGCCCCAGCATTTT. This chain joins TRBV7-2 and TRBJ1-5, with 7 bases identical to TRBD1. Looked up from germline, CDR1 is SGHTA and CDR2 is FQGNSA. Trimming cost V 5 bases and J 7 bases; bases outside gene matches: 8. CDR3 length: 14 residues. Full variable domain (rest looked up from reference TRBV7-2 and TRBJ1-5): GAGVSQSPSNKVTEKGKDVELRCDPISGHTALYWYRQSLGQGLEFLIYFQGNSAPDKSGLPSDRFSAERTGGSVSTLTIQRTQQEDSAVYLCASSRDREGQPQHFGDGTRLSIL.